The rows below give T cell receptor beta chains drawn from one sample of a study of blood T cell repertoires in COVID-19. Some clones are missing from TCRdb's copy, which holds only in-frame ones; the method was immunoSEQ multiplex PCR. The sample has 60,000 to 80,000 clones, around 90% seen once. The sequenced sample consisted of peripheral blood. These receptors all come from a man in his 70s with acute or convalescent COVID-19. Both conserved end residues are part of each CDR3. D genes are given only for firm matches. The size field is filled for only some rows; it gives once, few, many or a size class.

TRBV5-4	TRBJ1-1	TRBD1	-	TGTGCCAGCATTGGGGGGACAGAGACCATGAACACTGAAGCTTTCTTT	CASIGGTETMNTEAFF
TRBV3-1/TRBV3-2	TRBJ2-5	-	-	TGTGCCAGCAGCGAGGGGACAACCAGGAGGGAGACCCAGTACTTC	CASSEGTTRRETQYF
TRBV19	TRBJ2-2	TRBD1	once	TGTGCCAGTAGTGGCACAGGGGGGAACACCGGGGAGCTGTTTTTT	CASSGTGGNTGELFF
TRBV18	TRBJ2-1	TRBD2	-	TGTGCCAGCTCACCACCGAGGCGGGGGGGCCATGACAATGAGCAGTTCTTC	CASSPPRRGGHDNEQFF
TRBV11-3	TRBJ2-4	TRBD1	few	TGTGCCAGCAGCTTAAGAGGCAGGGGGACCCAGCTAGCCAAAAACATTCAGTACTTC	CASSLRGRGTQLAKNIQYF
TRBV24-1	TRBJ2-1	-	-	TGTGCCACCAGTGATTTTGGGGGGTCCTACAATGAGCAGTTCTTC	CATSDFGGSYNEQFF
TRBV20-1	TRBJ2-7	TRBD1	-	TGCAGTGCTAGTGGTAGGAACAGGGGGCCCAGCGAGCAGTACTTC	CSASGRNRGPSEQYF
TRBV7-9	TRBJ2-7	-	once	TGTGCCAGCCGCGCTGCAGGGAACTACGAGCAGTACTTC	CASRAAGNYEQYF
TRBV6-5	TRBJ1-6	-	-	TGTGCCAGCAGTTTAGAAAGACAGCCGCGTGATTCACCCCTCCACTTT	CASSLERQPRDSPLHF
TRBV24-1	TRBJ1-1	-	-	TGTGCCACCAGATTCAACGAGGAAGCTTTCTTT	CATRFNEEAFF
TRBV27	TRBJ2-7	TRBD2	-	TGTGCCAGCAGTCCAAGACTAGCGGGAGACTTCTACGAGCAGTACTTC	CASSPRLAGDFYEQYF
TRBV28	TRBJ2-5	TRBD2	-	TGTGCCAGTTTACCCGCGGGAGCCAGTACAGGGACCCAGTACTTC	CASLPAGASTGTQYF
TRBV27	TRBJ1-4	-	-	TGTGCCAGCAGTGCAGGAATGATGGGAGAAAGTGAAAAACTGTTTTTT	CASSAGMMGESEKLFF
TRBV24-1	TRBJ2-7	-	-	TGTGCCACCTCCCAAAGGGGCGAGCAGTACTTC	CATSQRGEQYF
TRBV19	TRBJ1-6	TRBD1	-	TGTGCCAGTAGTGTCGGACAGGGAGGCGTTCGGAATTCACCCCTCCACTTT	CASSVGQGGVRNSPLHF
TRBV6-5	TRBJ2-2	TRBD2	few	TGTGCCAGTGGACTAGCGGTTGGCACCGGGGAGCTGTTTTTT	CASGLAVGTGELFF
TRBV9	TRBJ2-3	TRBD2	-	TGTGCCAGCAGCTCCAGCGGGGGCCTAAGCACAGATACGCAGTATTTT	CASSSSGGLSTDTQYF
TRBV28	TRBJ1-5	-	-	TGTGCCAGCAGTTTAGGCGGTGCCTTGAATCAGCCCCAGCATTTT	CASSLGGALNQPQHF
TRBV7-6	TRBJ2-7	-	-	TGTGCCAGCAGCACGGACAGAGCCTACGAGCAGTACTTC	CASSTDRAYEQYF
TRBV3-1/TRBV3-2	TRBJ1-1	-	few	TGTGCCAGCAGCCACAGGGGAGTGAAAGCTTTCTTT	CASSHRGVKAFF
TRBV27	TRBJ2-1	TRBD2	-	TGTGCCAGCAGACCTAGCGGGAGCTCCTACAATGAGCAGTTCTTC	CASRPSGSSYNEQFF
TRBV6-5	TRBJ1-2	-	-	TGTGCCAGCAGTTCGGGGGGCGCGGTGGTCCGTTATGGCTACACCTTC	CASSSGGAVVRYGYTF
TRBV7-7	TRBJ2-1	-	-	TGTGCCAGCAGCCCCTCAGGAAATACTTACAATGAGCAGTTCTTC	CASSPSGNTYNEQFF
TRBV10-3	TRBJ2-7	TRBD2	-	TGTGCCATCAGACCCGGACTAGCGTTATCCTACGAGCAGTACTTC	CAIRPGLALSYEQYF
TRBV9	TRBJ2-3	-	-	TGTGCCAGCAGCGTATTAGGGAGTTCTGCAGATACGCAGTATTTT	CASSVLGSSADTQYF
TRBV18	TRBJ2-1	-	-	TGTGCCAGCTCACCACTTAATCGTGGGAGGAGCTCCTACAATGAGCAGTTCTTC	CASSPLNRGRSSYNEQFF
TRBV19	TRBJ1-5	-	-	TGTGCCAGTAGTACAAACCAGGGCAGGGCAGGGAGCAATCAGCCCCAGCATTTT	CASSTNQGRAGSNQPQHF
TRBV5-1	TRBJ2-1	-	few	TGCGCCAGCAGCTTAGGGGACAACGACAATGAGCAGTTCTTC	CASSLGDNDNEQFF
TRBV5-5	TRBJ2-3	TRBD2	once	TGTGCCAGCAGCTTGAGACTAGCATATGATACGCAGTATTTT	CASSLRLAYDTQYF
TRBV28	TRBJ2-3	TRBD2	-	TGTGCCAGCAGCTTCCAAACCAGCGGGAGGGCAGGGGATACGCAGTATTTT	CASSFQTSGRAGDTQYF
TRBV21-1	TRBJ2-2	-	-	TGTGCCAGCAGCAAAGCAAGGATTTCTCGCGTGGGCGCCGGGGAGCTGTTTTTT	CASSKARISRVGAGELFF
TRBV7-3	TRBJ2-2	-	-	TGTGCCAGCAGCTTCGAGGTGGGGGAGCTGTTTTTT	CASSFEVGELFF
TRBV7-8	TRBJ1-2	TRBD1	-	TGTGCCAGCAGCTCGTCAGGGGGCGCGGTGTCTTATGGCTACACCTTC	CASSSSGGAVSYGYTF
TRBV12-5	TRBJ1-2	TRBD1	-	TGTGCTAGTGGTGCACGACAGGGGGAGGCTAACTATGGCTACACCTTC	CASGARQGEANYGYTF
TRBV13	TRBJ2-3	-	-	TGTGCCAGCAGCCGCTCGGGGGGCGCAGATACGCAGTATTTT	CASSRSGGADTQYF
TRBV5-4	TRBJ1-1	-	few	TGTGCCAGCAGCTTGAGTCTGGCGAACACTGAAGCTTTCTTT	CASSLSLANTEAFF
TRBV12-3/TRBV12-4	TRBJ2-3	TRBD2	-	TGTGCCAGCGGGACTAGTTTGGATACGCAGTATTTT	CASGTSLDTQYF
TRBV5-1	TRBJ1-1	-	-	TGCGCCAGCAGCTTGATTCGGGTGAACACTGAAGCTTTCTTT	CASSLIRVNTEAFF
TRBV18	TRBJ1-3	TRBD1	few	TGTGCCAGTTTTGGGACAGGGCCCTCTGGAAACACCATATATTTT	CASFGTGPSGNTIYF
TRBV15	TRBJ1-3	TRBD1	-	TGTGCCACCACCTTTGGACAGGTTGGAAACACCATATATTTT	CATTFGQVGNTIYF
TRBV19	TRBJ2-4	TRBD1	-	TGTGCCAGTAGTATAGAGTCCCGGGACAGGCCTCACTTC	CASSIESRDRPHF
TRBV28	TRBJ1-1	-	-	TGTGCCAGCAGTCCGTATGTGTCCGTAACTGAAGCTTTCTTT	CASSPYVSVTEAFF
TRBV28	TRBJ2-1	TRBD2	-	TGTGCCACGGGACTAGCGGTACTTTACAATGAGCAGTTCTTC	CATGLAVLYNEQFF
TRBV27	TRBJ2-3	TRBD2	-	TGTGCCAGCAGTTCCTTACTAGCGGCAAGCACAGATACGCAGTATTTT	CASSSLLAASTDTQYF
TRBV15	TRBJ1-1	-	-	TGTGCCACCAGTTTAACAGGTAGCACTGAAGCTTTCTTT	CATSLTGSTEAFF
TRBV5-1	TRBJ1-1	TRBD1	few	TGCGCCAGCAGCTTTAGTTGGGGAGACAGGGTCACTGAAGCTTTCTTT	CASSFSWGDRVTEAFF
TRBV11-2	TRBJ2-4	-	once	TGTGCCAGCAGCTTAGATCGGAGTGGGAGCGGGAACATTCAGTACTTC	CASSLDRSGSGNIQYF
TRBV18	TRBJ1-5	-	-	TGTGCCAGCTCACCAGACGGAATGGCCTCCCTGGAGGGTCAGCCCCAGCATTTT	CASSPDGMASLEGQPQHF
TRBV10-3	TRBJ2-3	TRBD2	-	TGTGCCATCAGGAAAAGACTAGCGGGAGATGGAGCAGATACGCAGTATTTT	CAIRKRLAGDGADTQYF
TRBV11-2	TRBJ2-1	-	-	TGTGCCAGCAGCTTAGATGGCGGGACAGCCAGCGATGAGCAGTTCTTC	CASSLDGGTASDEQFF